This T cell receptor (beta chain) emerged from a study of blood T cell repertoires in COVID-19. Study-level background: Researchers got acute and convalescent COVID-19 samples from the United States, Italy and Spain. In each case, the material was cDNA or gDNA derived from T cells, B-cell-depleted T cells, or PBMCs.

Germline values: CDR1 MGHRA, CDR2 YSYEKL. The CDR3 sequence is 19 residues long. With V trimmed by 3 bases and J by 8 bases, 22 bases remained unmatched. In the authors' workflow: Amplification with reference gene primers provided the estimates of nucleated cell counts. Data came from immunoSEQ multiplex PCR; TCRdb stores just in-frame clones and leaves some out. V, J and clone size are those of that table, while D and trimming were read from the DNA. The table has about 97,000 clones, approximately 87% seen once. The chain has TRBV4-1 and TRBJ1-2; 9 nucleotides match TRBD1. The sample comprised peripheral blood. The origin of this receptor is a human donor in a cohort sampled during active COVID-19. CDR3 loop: CASSQGVGQGSWGTKGYTF. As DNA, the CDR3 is TGCGCCAGCAGCCAGGGGGTGGGACAGGGATCCTGGGGCACTAAGGGCTACACCTTC.